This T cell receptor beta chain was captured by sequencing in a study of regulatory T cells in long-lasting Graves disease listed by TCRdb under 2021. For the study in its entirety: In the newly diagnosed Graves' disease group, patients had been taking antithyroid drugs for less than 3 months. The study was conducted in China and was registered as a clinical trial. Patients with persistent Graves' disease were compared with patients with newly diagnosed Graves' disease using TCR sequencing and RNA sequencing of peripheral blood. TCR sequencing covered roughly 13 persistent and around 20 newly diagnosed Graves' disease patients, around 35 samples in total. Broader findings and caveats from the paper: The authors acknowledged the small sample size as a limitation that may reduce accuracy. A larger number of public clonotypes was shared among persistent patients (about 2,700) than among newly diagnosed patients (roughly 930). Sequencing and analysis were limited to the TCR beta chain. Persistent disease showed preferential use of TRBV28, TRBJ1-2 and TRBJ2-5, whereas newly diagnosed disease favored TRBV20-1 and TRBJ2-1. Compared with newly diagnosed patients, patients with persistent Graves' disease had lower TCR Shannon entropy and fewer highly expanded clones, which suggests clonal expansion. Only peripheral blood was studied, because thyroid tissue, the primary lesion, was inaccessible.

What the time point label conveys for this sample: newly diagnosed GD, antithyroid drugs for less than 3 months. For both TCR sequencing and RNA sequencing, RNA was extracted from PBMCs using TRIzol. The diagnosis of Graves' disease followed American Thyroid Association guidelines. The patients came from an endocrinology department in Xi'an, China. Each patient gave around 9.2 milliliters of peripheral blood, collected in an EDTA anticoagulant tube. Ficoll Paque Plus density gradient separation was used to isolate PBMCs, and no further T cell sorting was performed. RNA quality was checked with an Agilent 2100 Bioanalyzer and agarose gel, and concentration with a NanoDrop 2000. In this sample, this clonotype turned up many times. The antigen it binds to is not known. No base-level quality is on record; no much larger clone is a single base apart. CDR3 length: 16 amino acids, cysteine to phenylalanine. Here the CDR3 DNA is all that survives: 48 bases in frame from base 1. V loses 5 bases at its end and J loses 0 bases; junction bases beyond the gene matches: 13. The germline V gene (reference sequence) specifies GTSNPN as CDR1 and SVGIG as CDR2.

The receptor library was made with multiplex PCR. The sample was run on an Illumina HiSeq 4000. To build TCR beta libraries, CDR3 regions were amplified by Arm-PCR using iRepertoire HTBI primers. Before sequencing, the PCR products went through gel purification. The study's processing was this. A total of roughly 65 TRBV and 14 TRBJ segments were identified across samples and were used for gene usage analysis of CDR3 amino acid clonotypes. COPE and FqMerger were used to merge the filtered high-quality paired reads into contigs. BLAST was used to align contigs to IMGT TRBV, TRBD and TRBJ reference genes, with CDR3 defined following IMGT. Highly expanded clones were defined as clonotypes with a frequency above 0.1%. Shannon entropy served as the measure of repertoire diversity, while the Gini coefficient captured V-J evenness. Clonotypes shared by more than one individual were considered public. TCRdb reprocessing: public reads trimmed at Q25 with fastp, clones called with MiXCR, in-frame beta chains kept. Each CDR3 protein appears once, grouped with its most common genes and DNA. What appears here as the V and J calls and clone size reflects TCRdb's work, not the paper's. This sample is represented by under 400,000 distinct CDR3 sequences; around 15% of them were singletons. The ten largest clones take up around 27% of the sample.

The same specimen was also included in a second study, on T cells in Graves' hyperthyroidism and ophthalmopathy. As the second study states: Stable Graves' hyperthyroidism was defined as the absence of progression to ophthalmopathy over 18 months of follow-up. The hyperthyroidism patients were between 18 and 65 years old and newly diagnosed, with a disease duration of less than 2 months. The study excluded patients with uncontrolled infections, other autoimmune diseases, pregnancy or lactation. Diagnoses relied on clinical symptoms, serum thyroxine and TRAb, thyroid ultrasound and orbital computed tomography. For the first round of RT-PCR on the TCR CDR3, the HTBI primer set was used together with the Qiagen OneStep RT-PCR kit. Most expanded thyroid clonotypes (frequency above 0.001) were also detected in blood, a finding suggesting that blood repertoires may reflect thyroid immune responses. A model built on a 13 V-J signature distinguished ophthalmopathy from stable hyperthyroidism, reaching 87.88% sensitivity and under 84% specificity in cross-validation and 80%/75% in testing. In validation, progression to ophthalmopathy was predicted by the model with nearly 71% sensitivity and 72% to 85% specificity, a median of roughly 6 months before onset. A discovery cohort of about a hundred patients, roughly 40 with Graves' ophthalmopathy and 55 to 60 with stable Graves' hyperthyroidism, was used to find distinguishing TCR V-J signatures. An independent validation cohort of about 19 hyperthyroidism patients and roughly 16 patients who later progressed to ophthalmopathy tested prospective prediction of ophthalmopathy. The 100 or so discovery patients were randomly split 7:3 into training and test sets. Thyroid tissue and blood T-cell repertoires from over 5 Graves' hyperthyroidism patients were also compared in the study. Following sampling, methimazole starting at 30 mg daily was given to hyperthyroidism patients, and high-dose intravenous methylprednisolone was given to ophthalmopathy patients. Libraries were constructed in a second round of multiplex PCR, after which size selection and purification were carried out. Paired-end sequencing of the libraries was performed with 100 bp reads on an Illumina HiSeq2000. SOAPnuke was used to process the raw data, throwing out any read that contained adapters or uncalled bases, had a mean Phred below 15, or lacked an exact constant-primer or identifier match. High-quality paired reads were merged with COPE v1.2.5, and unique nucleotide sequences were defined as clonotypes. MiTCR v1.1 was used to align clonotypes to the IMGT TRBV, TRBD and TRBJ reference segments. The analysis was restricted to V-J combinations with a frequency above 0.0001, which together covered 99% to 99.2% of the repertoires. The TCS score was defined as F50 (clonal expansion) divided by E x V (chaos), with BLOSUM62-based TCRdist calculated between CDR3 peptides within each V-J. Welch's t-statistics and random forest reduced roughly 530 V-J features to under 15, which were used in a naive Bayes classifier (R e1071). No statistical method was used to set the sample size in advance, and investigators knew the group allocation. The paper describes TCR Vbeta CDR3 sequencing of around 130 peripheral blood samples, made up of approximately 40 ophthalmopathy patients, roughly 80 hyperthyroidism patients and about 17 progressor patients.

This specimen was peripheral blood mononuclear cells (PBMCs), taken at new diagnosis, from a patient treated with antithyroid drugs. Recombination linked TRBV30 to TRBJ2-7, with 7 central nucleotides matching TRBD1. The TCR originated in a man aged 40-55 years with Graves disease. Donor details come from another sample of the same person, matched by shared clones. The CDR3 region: CAWERDGTAFSYEQYF. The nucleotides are TGTGCCTGGGAAAGGGATGGGACAGCCTTCTCCTACGAGCAGTACTTC.